The 18 T cell receptor beta chains below come from one sample, sequenced in a study of shared clonotypes between healthy human individuals. Here immunoSEQ multiplex PCR was the method, and the copy in TCRdb shows in-frame clones only, minus some. The sample holds roughly 500,000 clones, 60% to 80% seen once. The sequencing sample was made of PBMCs. The source is a woman aged 40 to 55 in good health. Some clones in this sample may be carry-over from other donors' samples.

The chain has TRBV6-1 and TRBJ2-3; TRBD2 matches 12 bases. V gave up 6 bases and J gave up 5 bases; unmatched junction bases: 6. CDR1 MNHNS and CDR2 SASEGT come from the germline V gene. The CDR3 totals 15 residues. CDR3 nucleotide sequence: TGTGCCAGCAGCGAGGCGGGACTAGCGGGAGATACGCAGTATTTT. Residues: CASSEAGLAGDTQYF.

The J gene is TRBJ2-1, the V gene TRBV15, with D perhaps matching TRBD2 (6 bases). Per the germline V gene, CDR1 is LNHNV and CDR2 is YYDKDF (reference sequence). This CDR3 is 15 amino acids long. The germline V and J ends were trimmed by 8 bases and 7 bases, with 21 bases remaining between them. The CDR3: CATGRGGTGENEQFF. The CDR3 bases are TGTGCCACCGGACGGGGTGGTACGGGGGAGAATGAGCAGTTCTTC.

The V and J genes are TRBV14 and TRBJ2-5; no clear D gene. CDR3 length equals 15 residues. Per germline, CDR1 SGHDN and CDR2 FVKESK. V was trimmed by 3 bases and J by 0 bases, leaving 11 bases between them. The CDR3 here is CASSHLDPYQETQYF. CDR3 bases: TGTGCCAGCAGCCACCTCGACCCGTACCAAGAGACCCAGTACTTC.

The chain is built from TRBV5-1 and TRBJ2-1; 10 nucleotides agree with TRBD2. The V gene's germline CDR1 is SGHRS and CDR2 YFSETQ. This CDR3 is built from 16 residues. Trimming removed 2 bases from V and 2 bases from J; junction bases left unmatched: 4. For the CDR3, the DNA is TGCGCCAGCAGCTTCCGTACTAGCGGGACCTACAATGAGCAGTTCTTC. It specifies CASSFRTSGTYNEQFF.

This chain links TRBV30 with TRBJ1-1, with D perhaps TRBD1 (5 bases). Germline CDR1 GTSNPN, CDR2 SVGIG (reference sequence). Trimming removed 4 bases at V and 10 bases at J, with 19 bases between. The CDR3 loop spans 13 amino acids. DNA of the CDR3: TGTGCCTGGAACATCCGGTGGGGGATGGGAGCTTTCTTT. This translates into CAWNIRWGMGAFF.

The V call is TRBV5-1, the J call TRBJ2-2, with 14 bases that match TRBD2. The CDR3 loop spans 17 amino acids. Germline CDR1 is SGHRS and CDR2 is YFSETQ. V was clipped by 0 bases and J by 5 bases; unmatched bases: 3. The CDR3 coding sequence is TGCGCCAGCAGCTTGGAAGGGACTAGCGGGAGAACCGGGGAGCTGTTTTTT. This translates into CASSLEGTSGRTGELFF. Filled out from reference TRBV5-1 and TRBJ2-2, the complete variable domain reads KAGVTQTPRYLIKTRGQQVTLSCSPISGHRSVSWYQQTPGQGLQFLFEYFSETQRNKGNFPGRFSGRQFSNSRSEMNVSTLELGDSALYLCASSLEGTSGRTGELFFGEGSRLTVL.

The chain has TRBV7-8 and TRBJ2-7; D remains unclear. The CDR3 length is 13 residues. V lost 2 bases, J lost 7 bases, and 12 bases lay in between. CDR1 is SGHVS, CDR2 FQNEAQ, per germline. The CDR3 region is CASSLLGPREQYF. In DNA form, the CDR3 reads TGTGCCAGCAGCTTATTAGGACCCCGGGAGCAGTACTTC.

V usage is TRBV5-4 and J usage is TRBJ2-7; D not certain. CDR1 and CDR2 (germline): SGHNT, YYREEE (reference sequence). The CDR3 runs to 11 residues. Between the trimmed V and J ends, which lost 3 bases and 4 bases, there was a span of 5 bases. In DNA, the CDR3 is TGTGCCAGCAGCTATGCATACGAGCAGTACTTC. Its protein product is CASSYAYEQYF. The variable domain in full, completed from reference TRBV5-4 and TRBJ2-7, reads ETGVTQSPTHLIKTRGQQVTLRCSSQSGHNTVSWYQQALGQGPQFIFQYYREEENGRGNFPPRFSGLQFPNYSSELNVNALELDDSALYLCASSYAYEQYFGPGTRLTVT.

This clone is a singleton in its sample. V and J are TRBV5-3 and TRBJ2-3, with D maybe TRBD2 (7 bases). TRBV5-3 is given ORF status, its function remaining uncertain. The V end lost 10 bases, the J end lost 1 base, and 22 bases lay between the germline ends. This CDR3 contains 16 residues. The CDR3 region has the DNA TGTGCCTCCATTGGGGGCGGGAGCACCCGCACAGATACGCAGTATTTT. Protein product: CASIGGGSTRTDTQYF.

The chain employs TRBV18 and TRBJ1-1; D is unresolved. V lost 2 bases and J 3 bases, leaving 10 bases between the germline ends. Germline CDR1 KGHSH, CDR2 LQKENI. The CDR3 is 14 amino acids. CDR3: CASSPDFRDTEAFF. The DNA of the CDR3 is TGTGCCAGCTCACCAGACTTTCGAGACACTGAAGCTTTCTTT.

The CDR3 here is CASSETWRDQPQHF. CDR3 nucleotide sequence: TGTGCCAGCAGTGAAACTTGGAGAGATCAGCCCCAGCATTTT. This chain links TRBV6-1 with TRBJ1-5; no definite D call. This CDR3 has 14 residues. The V gene lost 2 bases and the J gene lost 5 bases, with 10 bases spanning the gap. Germline CDR1 and CDR2: MNHNS and SASEGT.

The rearrangement links TRBV7-8 to TRBJ1-3; tentative D call: TRBD1 (5 bases). The CDR3 length is 16 residues. Germline CDR1 SGHVS, CDR2 FQNEAQ. Trimming removed 1 base at V and 8 bases at J, with 18 bases between. CDR3 nucleotide sequence: TGTGCCAGCAGCTTAGAACAAAGAGGGACTGGGTACACCATATATTTT. This sequence encodes CASSLEQRGTGYTIYF.

V gene TRBV5-1 combines with J gene TRBJ2-5, with TRBD2 matching over 10 bases. Germline CDR1 SGHRS, CDR2 YFSETQ. Trimming cost V 4 bases and J 5 bases; bases outside gene matches: 14. This CDR3 region has 17 residues. The CDR3 DNA follows: TGCGCCAGCAGCCCCACCGGGACTAGCGACCTGGAGGAGACCCAGTACTTC. Its protein product is CASSPTGTSDLEETQYF.

This chain connects TRBV7-9 to TRBJ2-7, with 10 nucleotides matching TRBD2. This CDR3 comprises 14 residues. Germline values: CDR1 SEHNR, CDR2 FQNEAQ (reference sequence). Trimming cost V 4 bases and J 4 bases; bases outside gene matches: 4. In nucleotides, the CDR3 is TGTGCCAGCAGCTCAAGCGGGAGGGGTTACGAGCAGTACTTC. Its translation is CASSSSGRGYEQYF.

J is TRBJ1-1 and V is TRBV19; tentative D call: TRBD1 (6 bases). The CDR3 contains 12 residues. Germline-derived CDR1 and CDR2 are LNHDA and SQIVND (reference sequence). V was cut by 5 bases and J by 6 bases, with 10 bases left in between. The CDR3 nucleotides are TGTGCCAGTAGTCAACAGGGACCTGAAGCTTTCTTT. It is translated as CASSQQGPEAFF. Drawing the rest from reference TRBV19 and TRBJ1-1, the complete variable domain is DGGITQSPKYLFRKEGQNVTLSCEQNLNHDAMYWYRQDPGQGLRLIYYSQIVNDFQKGDIAEGYSVSREKKESFPLTVTSAQKNPTAFYLCASSQQGPEAFFGQGTRLTVV.

This clone was seen once. The V gene is TRBV14, the J gene TRBJ2-2, with 7 bases matching TRBD2. V gave up 4 bases and J gave up 5 bases; unmatched junction bases: 7. CDR3 length equals 15 residues. From germline, CDR1 is SGHDN and CDR2 FVKESK. The CDR3 DNA reads TGTGCCAGCAGCCCCGGACTAGGACGAACCGGGGAGCTGTTTTTT. This translates into CASSPGLGRTGELFF.

A single count supports this clone. V and J are TRBV7-9 and TRBJ2-3; 9 positions agree with TRBD2. V was clipped by 3 bases and J by 0 bases; unmatched bases: 7. Germline V gene sequence: CDR1 SEHNR, CDR2 FQNEAQ (reference sequence). The CDR3 has 17 residues. The CDR3 DNA is TGTGCCAGCAGCTTGAGCTGGACTAGCGAGAGCACAGATACGCAGTATTTT. This translates into CASSLSWTSESTDTQYF.

A few counts support this clone. The chain combines TRBV4-1 with TRBJ1-3; D unresolved. Germline CDR1 is MGHRA and CDR2 is YSYEKL. CDR3 length: 12 residues. V was pared by 1 base and J by 8 bases, with 6 bases between. CDR3 amino acids: CASSQAADTIYF. The CDR3 coding sequence is TGCGCCAGCAGCCAAGCCGCAGACACCATATATTTT.